One sample yielded the 18 T cell receptor beta chains listed below, sequenced in a study of T cell repertoires in cytomegalovirus infection. TCRdb recomputed calls from the reads with MiXCR, one row per CDR3 protein. Altogether about 360,000 distinct CDR3 sequences are present, 15% to 20% being singletons, with the ten largest covering approximately 10%. Specimen: PBMCs. The origin of the receptors is a human donor in good health (CMV status not recorded). Some clones in this sample may be carry-over from other donors' samples.

This clonotype was counted only a few times. This rearrangement joins TRBV7-9 to TRBJ2-1, with 15 bases aligning to TRBD2. The CDR3 contains 16 residues. The ends lost 5 bases at V and 15 bases at J; junction bases unmatched: 14. CDR1 SEHNR and CDR2 FQNEAQ come from the germline V gene (reference sequence). In nucleotides, the CDR3 is TGTGCCAGCAGCCCAGGGACTAGCGGGGGGACCGAAACAAGGTTCTTC. Translated: CASSPGTSGGTETRFF.

In this sample, this clonotype turned up many times. This chain links TRBV12-3 or TRBV12-4 with TRBJ1-4; D possibly corresponds to TRBD1 (5 bases). V lost 7 bases and J lost 0, with 15 bases in between. The CDR3 covers 16 residues. The DNA of the CDR3 is TGTGCCAGCACCCCCGGTGGGGCTGCAACTAATGAAAAACTGTTTTTT. Translating it yields CASTPGGAATNEKLFF.

This clonotype appeared many times. The chain is built from TRBV7-2 and TRBJ1-4; D is uncertain. CDR1 is SGHTA and CDR2 is FQGNSA in the germline V gene. There are 14 residues in the CDR3. Trimming took off 5 bases at V and 4 bases at J, with 11 bases between the two ends. As DNA, the CDR3 is TGTGCCAGCAGCCTACAAGCTTATAATGAAAAACTGTTTTTT. Translation: CASSLQAYNEKLFF. The full variable domain, with the rest looked up from reference TRBV7-2 and TRBJ1-4, is GAGVSQSPSNKVTEKGKDVELRCDPISGHTALYWYRQSLGQGLEFLIYFQGNSAPDKSGLPSDRFSAERTGGSVSTLTIQRTQQEDSAVYLCASSLQAYNEKLFFGSGTQLSVL.

This clonotype was counted ten times or more. The chain employs TRBV7-6 and TRBJ1-6; 9 nucleotides line up with TRBD1. Per germline, CDR1 SGHVS and CDR2 FNYEAQ. The CDR3 has 15 amino acids. With 5 bases clipped from V and 8 bases from J, the junction kept 7 bases outside the gene matches. The CDR3 DNA follows: TGTGCCAGCAGCGAAAGGGACAGGGCGGATTCACCCCTCCACTTT. It translates to CASSERDRADSPLHF.

This clonotype has ten or more counts. V usage is TRBV7-2 and J usage is TRBJ2-7; no clear D gene. Per germline, CDR1 SGHTA and CDR2 FQGNSA. Trimming cost V 5 bases and J 4 bases, with 12 bases left between them. The CDR3 runs 13 residues. The CDR3 loop reads CASSDKMGYEQYF. The CDR3, as DNA: TGTGCCAGCAGCGATAAAATGGGTTACGAGCAGTACTTC.

This clonotype was seen many times. V usage is TRBV7-8 and J usage is TRBJ2-3, with D uncertain. The germline V and J ends were trimmed by 5 bases and 4 bases, with 10 bases remaining between them. From germline, CDR1 is SGHVS and CDR2 FQNEAQ. The CDR3 length is 13 residues. In DNA form, the CDR3 reads TGTGCCAGCAGCCCGTTAGCTGCAGATACGCAGTATTTT. Amino acid sequence: CASSPLAADTQYF.

This clonotype was seen ten or more times. The chain combines TRBV6-1 with TRBJ1-5, with D unclear. This CDR3 region has 13 residues. Germline V gene data show CDR1 as MNHNS and CDR2 as SASEGT. The ends were cut back, 9 bases at V and 3 bases at J, with 12 bases in the middle. The CDR3 reads CASQRVPNQPQHF. DNA of the CDR3: TGTGCCAGTCAACGGGTACCCAATCAGCCCCAGCATTTT.

This clonotype was observed a handful of times. The V call is TRBV2, the J call TRBJ2-2; the match to TRBD2 covers 14 bases. This CDR3 has 19 residues. The J segment lost 3 bases and the V segment lost 5 bases, leaving 11 bases of the junction unmatched. The germline V gene has CDR1 SNHLY and CDR2 FYNNEI. CDR3 sequence: CASSRPGLAGVRDTGELFF. The DNA of the CDR3 is TGTGCCAGCAGTCGACCGGGACTAGCGGGGGTAAGGGACACCGGGGAGCTGTTTTTT.

The CDR3, as DNA: TGTGCCAGCAACCGAGGAGGGCAGCCCTTGTACGAGCAGTACTTC. It is translated as CASNRGGQPLYEQYF. This chain links TRBV7-9 with TRBJ2-7; the D gene is possibly TRBD2 (6 bases). Per germline, CDR1 SEHNR and CDR2 FQNEAQ (reference sequence). This CDR3 spans 15 amino acids. Trimming pared 7 bases from V and 4 bases from J, leaving 20 bases between.

This clonotype was detected a few times. The J gene is TRBJ1-1, the V gene TRBV5-6, with D uncertain. This CDR3 has 16 residues. CDR1 SGHDT and CDR2 YYEEEE come from the germline V gene. Trimming took off 0 bases at V and 1 base at J, with 13 bases between the two ends. The CDR3 loop is CASSLGGMDRNTEAFF. The CDR3 DNA follows: TGTGCCAGCAGCTTGGGAGGGATGGATCGGAACACTGAAGCTTTCTTT.

This clonotype occurred many times. The chain has TRBV6-2 or TRBV6-3 and TRBJ2-1; 12 nucleotides match TRBD2. Per the germline V gene, CDR1 is MNHEY and CDR2 is SVGEGT. V was clipped by 4 bases and J by 5 bases; unmatched bases: 0. The CDR3 sequence is 14 residues long. In DNA form, the CDR3 reads TGTGCCAGCAGTTGGACTAGCGGGAACAATGAGCAGTTCTTC. It translates to CASSWTSGNNEQFF.

J is TRBJ2-1 and V is TRBV11-3; 7 bases agree with TRBD2. V was pared by 5 bases and J by 3 bases, with 7 bases of the junction left unmatched. Germline CDR1 reads SGHNT; CDR2 reads YENEEA. This CDR3 has 15 residues. CDR3 in amino acids: CASSRGGMNYNEQFF. The CDR3 DNA reads TGTGCCAGCAGCCGCGGGGGTATGAACTACAATGAGCAGTTCTTC.

This clonotype was picked up a small number of times. V is TRBV7-2 and J is TRBJ1-5; TRBD1 agrees at 10 bases. V lost 1 base, J lost 4 bases, and 4 bases stayed unmatched. CDR1 and CDR2 from the germline V gene are SGHTA and FQGNSA. The CDR3 is 16 amino acids. CDR3 nucleotides: TGTGCCAGCAGCTTAGGCTCGGGACAGGGGAATCAGCCCCAGCATTTT. The encoded protein is CASSLGSGQGNQPQHF.

This clonotype was recorded at least ten times. CDR3 sequence reads: CASSFLSQDEQFF. CDR3 DNA sequence: TGTGCCAGCAGCTTCCTATCCCAGGATGAGCAGTTCTTC. The chain carries TRBV7-2 and TRBJ2-1; D is unresolved. V was cut by 3 bases and J by 8 bases, with 11 bases left in between. The germline V gene encodes CDR1 SGHTA and CDR2 FQGNSA. The CDR3 is 13 amino acids.

CDR3 nucleotide sequence: TGCAGTGCTAGAAAACACCGGGACAGGGATACGTACGAGCAGTACTTC. Protein product: CSARKHRDRDTYEQYF. V and J are TRBV20-1 and TRBJ2-7; 9 bases align to TRBD1. Germline CDR1 and CDR2: DFQATT and SNEGSKA (reference sequence). This CDR3 has 16 residues. The J segment lost 4 bases and the V segment lost 2 bases, leaving 12 bases of the junction unmatched.

This chain's CDR3 is CASSPGRGIGEQFF. The DNA for the CDR3 is TGTGCCAGTAGTCCGGGTCGGGGCATTGGTGAGCAGTTCTTC. The chain has TRBV19 and TRBJ2-1, with D possibly called TRBD1 or TRBD2 (5 bases each). The CDR3 runs 14 residues. The germline gives CDR1 LNHDA, CDR2 SQIVND (reference sequence). V was pared by 5 bases and J by 9 bases, with 17 bases between.

The chain joins TRBV11-2 to TRBJ2-5; weak D call: TRBD2 (5 bases). V dropped 10 bases and J dropped 5 bases, with 17 bases sitting between them. Germline V CDR1 and CDR2: SGHAT, FQNNGV. The CDR3 loop spans 13 amino acids. The CDR3 is CATAPRDSETQYF. CDR3 nucleotides: TGTGCCACAGCACCGAGGGATTCGGAGACCCAGTACTTC.

Ten or more counts support this clonotype. The chain joins TRBV27 to TRBJ2-3; 9 bases fit TRBD1. The junction had 10 bases not matched to a gene; V was cut back by 4 bases and J by 2 bases. This CDR3 comprises 17 residues. The germline V gene has CDR1 MNHEY and CDR2 SMNVEV (reference sequence). The CDR3 coding sequence is TGTGCCAGCAGTTCACGCTCCGGGACAGGGAACACAGATACGCAGTATTTT. Protein sequence: CASSSRSGTGNTDTQYF.